The 19 T cell receptor beta chains presented below share a single source sample, sequenced in a study of blood T cell repertoires in COVID-19. The assay was immunoSEQ multiplex PCR, and TCRdb's table has in-frame clones only and misses some. Of 150,000 to 250,000 clones in the sample, roughly 80% were seen once. What was sequenced was peripheral blood. Every receptor here comes from a woman aged 40 to 50 with COVID-19, enrolled during active disease.

The V call is TRBV24-1, the J call TRBJ2-3; the D is unclear. The CDR3 covers 11 residues. Trimming pared 2 bases from V and 6 bases from J, leaving 2 bases between. Germline-derived CDR1 and CDR2 are KGHDR and SFDVKD. The CDR3 loop is CATSDSDTQYF. CDR3 bases: TGTGCCACCAGTGATTCGGATACGCAGTATTTT.

V gene TRBV5-8 combines with J gene TRBJ2-6; the D gene is possibly TRBD1 (6 bases). Per germline, CDR1 SGHTS and CDR2 YDEGEE. The CDR3 contains 16 residues. V lost 1 base to trimming and J lost 3 bases, with 11 bases between them. As DNA, the CDR3 is TGTGCCAGCAGCTTGTTCAGGGGAAGTGGGGCCAACGTCCTGACTTTC. Its protein is CASSLFRGSGANVLTF.

This clone was recorded a few times. V is TRBV7-8 and J is TRBJ1-5; unclear D gene. CDR1 is SGHVS and CDR2 is FQNEAQ in the germline V gene. The CDR3 loop spans 15 amino acids. V dropped 6 bases and J dropped 1 base, with 13 bases sitting between them. The CDR3 protein is CASREKPRSNQPQHF. DNA for the CDR3: TGTGCCAGCAGAGAAAAGCCGAGGAGCAATCAGCCCCAGCATTTT. The variable domain in full, with the rest retrieved from reference TRBV7-8 and TRBJ1-5, is GAGVSQSPRYKVAKRGQDVALRCDPISGHVSLFWYQQALGQGPEFLTYFQNEAQLDKSGLPSDRFFAERPEGSVSTLKIQRTQQEDSAVYLCASREKPRSNQPQHFGDGTRLSIL.

The chain recombines TRBV12-3 or TRBV12-4 with TRBJ2-7; D is unresolved. This CDR3 is 12 amino acids long. The germline V and J ends were trimmed by 2 bases and 3 bases, with 5 bases remaining between them. The CDR3 DNA follows: TGTGCCAGCAGTTTACAGAACTACGAGCAGTACTTC. Translating gives CASSLQNYEQYF.

The V and J genes are TRBV6-5 and TRBJ2-7; 7 nucleotides line up with TRBD2. With V trimmed by 3 bases and J by 3 bases, 2 bases remained unmatched. This CDR3 has 13 amino acids. Germline lookup yields CDR1 MNHEY and CDR2 SVGAGI. As DNA, the CDR3 is TGTGCCAGCAGTTATGCGGGAGTCTACGAGCAGTACTTC. It translates to CASSYAGVYEQYF.

The chain joins TRBV6-5 to TRBJ1-4; 7 bases are a match to TRBD1. In germline, CDR1 is MNHEY, CDR2 SVGAGI. The CDR3 spans 14 residues. With V trimmed by 6 bases and J by 4 bases, 5 bases remained unmatched. As DNA, the CDR3 is TGTGCCAGCAGGCCGGGACAGATTAATGAAAAACTGTTTTTT. Translation gives CASRPGQINEKLFF.

CDR3 in DNA: TGTGCCAGCAGCGTAGCGGGAGACCTAGACGATTACGAGCAGTACTTC. Protein: CASSVAGDLDDYEQYF. The genes are TRBV9 and TRBJ2-7; tentatively, D is TRBD2 (6 bases). V was clipped by 0 bases and J by 4 bases, with 17 bases between them. The germline V gene has CDR1 SGDLS and CDR2 YYNGEE. This CDR3 spans 16 amino acids. Drawing the rest from reference TRBV9 and TRBJ2-7, the complete variable domain is DSGVTQTPKHLITATGQRVTLRCSPRSGDLSVYWYQQSLDQGLQFLIQYYNGEERAKGNILERFSAQQFPDLHSELNLSSLELGDSALYFCASSVAGDLDDYEQYFGPGTRLTVT.

The chain carries TRBV5-1 and TRBJ2-7, with 7 bases that match TRBD1. Unmatched junction bases numbered 13, after V lost 7 bases and J lost 6 bases. The germline V gene encodes CDR1 SGHRS and CDR2 YFSETQ. The CDR3 contains 14 residues. The CDR3 nucleotides read TGCGCCAGCTCAGAGGGACAGTCAGTATCCGAGCAGTACTTC. This translates into CASSEGQSVSEQYF.

The chain employs TRBV4-3 and TRBJ1-6; a possible D gene is TRBD1 (5 bases). V lost 6 bases to trimming and J lost 8 bases, with 14 bases between them. CDR1 and CDR2 from the germline V gene are LGHNA and YSLEER. The CDR3 totals 14 residues. CDR3 amino acids: CASRAGLMDSPLHF. The CDR3 DNA follows: TGCGCCAGCAGAGCGGGACTAATGGATTCACCCCTCCACTTT.

The chain recombines TRBV5-1 with TRBJ1-5; 7 bases line up with TRBD1. The CDR3 covers 14 residues. After removal of 0 bases from V and 6 bases from J, the junction contained 3 bases not matched to a gene. Looked up from germline, CDR1 is SGHRS and CDR2 is YFSETQ. CDR3 region: CASSLGTGLQPQHF. The CDR3 region has the DNA TGCGCCAGCAGCTTGGGGACAGGTCTTCAGCCCCAGCATTTT. Full variable domain (missing parts from reference TRBV5-1 and TRBJ1-5): KAGVTQTPRYLIKTRGQQVTLSCSPISGHRSVSWYQQTPGQGLQFLFEYFSETQRNKGNFPGRFSGRQFSNSRSEMNVSTLELGDSALYLCASSLGTGLQPQHFGDGTRLSIL.

This chain joins TRBV27 and TRBJ1-1, with D tentatively TRBD1 (5 bases). Germline V gives CDR1 MNHEY, CDR2 SMNVEV (reference sequence). The length of the CDR3 is 14 residues. V lost 1 base and J 5 bases, leaving 11 bases between the germline ends. The CDR3 spells CASSLLARDTEAFF. The DNA of the CDR3 is TGTGCCAGCAGTTTATTAGCCAGGGATACTGAAGCTTTCTTT.

V and J are TRBV3-1 (or the pseudogene TRBV3-2) and TRBJ2-1, with 8 bases aligning to TRBD2. J lost 10 bases, V lost 4 bases, and 0 bases had no gene match. Germline CDR1 LGHDT, CDR2 YNNKEL (reference sequence). The CDR3 has 11 residues. The CDR3 DNA reads as TGTGCCAGCAGCCGCGGGGGGGAGCAGTTCTTC. Amino acids: CASSRGGEQFF.

This clone was picked up a small number of times. This chain joins TRBV4-1 and TRBJ1-3; 10 bases fit TRBD1. Germline trimming cut 0 bases from V and 9 bases from J; bases unmatched to any gene: 14. Germline V gives CDR1 MGHRA, CDR2 YSYEKL. The CDR3 runs to 18 residues. This chain's CDR3 is CASSQETNAGTGDLTIYF. The CDR3 region has the DNA TGCGCCAGCAGCCAAGAAACTAACGCCGGGACAGGGGATCTCACCATATATTTT.

CDR3 protein: CASIPGDPHPLAEETQYF. The DNA for the CDR3 is TGCGCCAGCATCCCAGGGGACCCCCACCCCCTAGCGGAAGAGACCCAGTACTTC. The V call is TRBV10-1, the J call TRBJ2-5; tentative D call: TRBD2 (7 bases). Germline V gives CDR1 WNHNN, CDR2 SYGVQD (reference sequence). The CDR3 contains 18 residues. The germline V and J ends were trimmed by 7 bases and 3 bases, with 27 bases remaining between them.

V gene TRBV5-1 combines with J gene TRBJ1-1, with D maybe TRBD1 (6 bases). Trimming pared 4 bases from V and 0 bases from J, leaving 13 bases between. The CDR3 extends over 15 amino acids. The V gene's germline CDR1 is SGHRS and CDR2 YFSETQ. CDR3 residues: CASSPRTDLNTEAFF. The CDR3 nucleotides read TGCGCCAGCAGCCCCAGGACAGATCTGAACACTGAAGCTTTCTTT.

This clone came up once. The rearrangement joins TRBV7-2 to TRBJ1-5; a possible D gene is TRBD1 (6 bases). V lost 2 bases and J lost 1, with 15 bases in between. Germline lookup yields CDR1 SGHTA and CDR2 FQGNSA. There are 17 residues in the CDR3. Here the CDR3 reads CASSLHRDLMSNQPQHF. The CDR3 region has the DNA TGTGCCAGCAGCTTACACAGGGACCTCATGAGCAATCAGCCCCAGCATTTT.

The chain employs TRBV12-5 and TRBJ2-7, with 8 bases matching TRBD1. Trimming cost V 6 bases and J 6 bases; bases outside gene matches: 19. The CDR3 is made up of 17 amino acids. Per the germline V gene, CDR1 is LGHNT and CDR2 is FRNRAP. As DNA, the CDR3 is TGTGCTAGTGGCTCCAGCAGATCGCAGGGGGCGCCCCGCGAGCAGTACTTC. Residues: CASGSSRSQGAPREQYF.

The V and J genes are TRBV19 and TRBJ2-1, with 8 bases that match TRBD2. CDR1 is LNHDA and CDR2 is SQIVND in the germline V gene (reference sequence). The V gene end was trimmed by 7 bases and the J gene end by 1 base; junction bases not matched to a gene: 6. CDR3 size: 15 residues. As DNA, the CDR3 is TGTGCCAGTATCTCGTCTAGCGGGTCCTACAATGAGCAGTTCTTC. As protein: CASISSSGSYNEQFF. Full variable domain (remainder filled in from reference TRBV19 and TRBJ2-1): DGGITQSPKYLFRKEGQNVTLSCEQNLNHDAMYWYRQDPGQGLRLIYYSQIVNDFQKGDIAEGYSVSREKKESFPLTVTSAQKNPTAFYLCASISSSGSYNEQFFGPGTRLTVL.

The rearrangement links TRBV5-1 to TRBJ2-3; D not resolved. The V end was cut by 7 bases, the J end by 3 bases, with 12 bases between. The CDR3 has 13 residues. Germline lookup yields CDR1 SGHRS and CDR2 YFSETQ. The CDR3 loop reads CASLSTPTDTQYF. In DNA form, the CDR3 reads TGCGCCAGCCTATCCACCCCAACAGATACGCAGTATTTT.